Each of the 14 T cell receptor beta chains below was sequenced from the same sample in a study of beta chain features in type 1 diabetes. The study's findings and limits: Type 1 diabetes patients showed a moderate but significant shortening of TCRB CDR3s in all four CD4+ subsets.

Their recognized antigens are unknown. The entirety of the isolated RNA underwent reverse transcription, so expressed TCRB transcripts were sequenced. Profiled with immunoSEQ multiplex PCR; TCRdb holds only in-frame clones, not every one. The sample carries under 350,000 clones, approximately 14% recorded once. What was sequenced was naive CD4+ T cells from blood. Source of these receptors: a man aged 25-45 years with type 1 diabetes.

The CDR3 is CASTPVREPTDTQYF. Here the CDR3 DNA reads TGTGCCAGCACCCCAGTCCGGGAGCCGACAGATACGCAGTATTTT. The chain couples TRBV7-2 to TRBJ2-3; possible D gene TRBD2, 6 bases. Germline CDR1 SGHTA, CDR2 FQGNSA. This CDR3 has 15 amino acids. Trimming pared 7 bases from V and 3 bases from J, leaving 17 bases between.

In its sample, this clone was seen a few times. The V gene is TRBV2, the J gene TRBJ1-2, with 12 bases that match TRBD1. In germline, CDR1 is SNHLY, CDR2 FYNNEI. The CDR3 consists of 14 residues. With V trimmed by 6 bases and J by 7 bases, 6 bases remained unmatched. The chain's CDR3 is CASRGGQGARGYTF. CDR3 coding DNA: TGTGCCAGCAGGGGGGGACAGGGGGCGCGTGGCTACACCTTC. The complete variable domain, with remaining parts taken from reference TRBV2 and TRBJ1-2, reads EPEVTQTPSHQVTQMGQEVILRCVPISNHLYFYWYRQILGQKVEFLVSFYNNEISEKSEIFDDQFSVERPDGSNFTLKIRSTKLEDSAMYFCASRGGQGARGYTFGSGTRLTVV.

This clone was found a few times. This chain uses TRBV5-1 with TRBJ2-1, with TRBD1 as a possible D gene (5 bases). Germline loops: CDR1 SGHRS, CDR2 YFSETQ. The V gene lost 1 base and the J gene lost 2 bases, with 7 bases spanning the gap. The CDR3 sequence is 14 residues long. Written as DNA, the CDR3 is TGCGCCAGCAGCTTGCAGGGCGCCTACAATGAGCAGTTCTTC. Amino acid sequence: CASSLQGAYNEQFF.

This clone was counted a few times. This chain connects TRBV25-1 to TRBJ1-4; D gene ambiguous. The V gene's germline CDR1 is MGHDK and CDR2 SYGVNS. The CDR3 contains 15 residues. V was shortened by 5 bases and J by 5 bases, with 15 bases between the two germline ends. CDR3 protein: CASSPRTTGNEKLFF. The CDR3 DNA is TGTGCCAGCAGTCCCAGAACGACGGGGAATGAAAAACTGTTTTTT.

The chain uses TRBV28 and TRBJ2-2; a weak D match, TRBD2 (5 bases). This CDR3 region has 14 residues. CDR1 MDHEN and CDR2 SYDVKM come from the germline V gene. Trimming removed 4 bases from V and 3 bases from J, with 9 bases in between. In DNA, the CDR3 is TGTGCCAGCAGTTCGAAGGGAGACACCGGGGAGCTGTTTTTT. Translation gives CASSSKGDTGELFF.

A note on this clone: The sample contains more than one DNA sequence encoding this CDR3. V usage is TRBV5-1 and J usage is TRBJ2-5; tentatively, D is TRBD1 (5 bases). Germline loops: CDR1 SGHRS, CDR2 YFSETQ. V dropped 7 bases and J dropped 2 bases, with 12 bases sitting between them. The CDR3 runs 13 residues. The CDR3, as DNA: TGCGCCAGCTCTCTCCAGGGACAAGAGACCCAGTACTTC. This codes for CASSLQGQETQYF. The full variable domain, with the rest looked up from reference TRBV5-1 and TRBJ2-5, is KAGVTQTPRYLIKTRGQQVTLSCSPISGHRSVSWYQQTPGQGLQFLFEYFSETQRNKGNFPGRFSGRQFSNSRSEMNVSTLELGDSALYLCASSLQGQETQYFGPGTRLLVL.

This clone has more than one count but fewer than ten. The gene calls are TRBV5-1 and TRBJ2-1; TRBD2 agrees at 14 bases. From germline, CDR1 is SGHRS and CDR2 YFSETQ. After removal of 3 bases from V and 4 bases from J, the junction contained 6 bases not matched to a gene. CDR3 size: 17 residues. In nucleotides, the CDR3 is TGCGCCAGCAGCTGGGGACTAGCGGGAGTCCTTTACAATGAGCAGTTCTTC. It translates to CASSWGLAGVLYNEQFF.

This clone came up a few times. The V call is TRBV27, the J call TRBJ2-7, with 10 bases lining up with TRBD2. The junction had 13 bases not matched to a gene; V was cut back by 5 bases and J by 3 bases. The CDR3 is made up of 17 amino acids. From germline, CDR1 is MNHEY and CDR2 SMNVEV (reference sequence). The CDR3 region is CASSPAPGLARSYEQYF. CDR3 nucleotides: TGTGCCAGCAGTCCCGCCCCGGGACTAGCGAGGAGCTACGAGCAGTACTTC.

This chain connects TRBV6-5 to TRBJ2-7; a weak D match, TRBD2 (6 bases). Germline CDR1 is MNHEY and CDR2 is SVGAGI. The CDR3 contains 13 residues. V lost 4 bases, J lost 6 bases, and 13 bases lay in between. Here the CDR3 reads CASSSLGTGEQYF. CDR3 DNA: TGTGCCAGCAGTTCCCTGGGGACTGGCGAGCAGTACTTC.

The chain combines TRBV7-8 with TRBJ1-2; the D gene is possibly TRBD1 (6 bases). Per germline, CDR1 SGHVS and CDR2 FQNEAQ. This CDR3 is built from 15 residues. Trimming pared 4 bases from V and 5 bases from J, leaving 17 bases between. CDR3 nucleotide sequence: TGTGCCAGCAGCTCCCCCGTGTCAGGGGTATATGGCTACACCTTC. It translates to CASSSPVSGVYGYTF.

V is TRBV10-3 and J is TRBJ2-5, with 11 bases matching TRBD2. The germline CDR1 and CDR2 sequences are ENHRY and SYGVKD. The CDR3 spans 14 residues. With 10 bases clipped from V and 2 bases from J, the junction kept 6 bases outside the gene matches. CDR3 sequence: CATATSGNQETQYF. The CDR3 DNA is TGTGCCACGGCGACTAGCGGGAATCAAGAGACCCAGTACTTC.

J is TRBJ1-1 and V is TRBV30; no reliable D call. The germline V and J ends were trimmed by 2 bases and 4 bases, with 11 bases remaining between them. Germline CDR1 GTSNPN, CDR2 SVGIG (reference sequence). The CDR3 contains 13 residues. Here the CDR3 reads CAWSSAGGTEAFF. The CDR3 coding sequence is TGTGCCTGGAGTAGTGCAGGAGGCACTGAAGCTTTCTTT.

The chain recombines TRBV27 with TRBJ1-5; 8 nucleotides agree with TRBD1. Germline-derived CDR1 and CDR2 are MNHEY and SMNVEV (reference sequence). Germline trimming cut 8 bases from V and 5 bases from J; bases unmatched to any gene: 2. CDR3 length: 12 residues. CDR3 DNA: TGTGCCAGCGGACAGGGTTATCAGCCCCAGCATTTT. Its translation: CASGQGYQPQHF.

This clone was seen more than once but under ten times. The chain couples TRBV7-9 to TRBJ1-1, with a tentative D call TRBD1 (5 bases). Trimming pared 5 bases from V and 3 bases from J, leaving 13 bases between. CDR1 and CDR2 from the germline V gene are SEHNR and FQNEAQ (reference sequence). The CDR3 length is 14 residues. This chain's CDR3 is CASSPHGGDTEAFF. For the CDR3, the DNA is TGTGCCAGCAGCCCTCACGGGGGGGACACTGAAGCTTTCTTT.